The clone carrying this T cell receptor beta chain was recorded a few times. What it recognizes is unknown. These data belong to a study of blood T cells in healthy people across ages. The study's findings and limits: Relative to aged donors, long-lived donors carried more naive CD4+ cells and displayed higher diversity.

A second PCR, run for roughly 7 to 12 cycles, used a sample-barcoded 5' primer plus a J-beta primer mix. Using its own MiXCR run on the 5' RACE reads, TCRdb lists one record per CDR3 protein. The table has 1.5 million to 2 million distinct CDR3 sequences, 49% seen once. The clonotype originates from a middle-aged woman in good health. What was sequenced was blood.

The CDR3 nucleotides read TGCAGCGTTGAAGGTGGATGTGAGCAGTTCTTC. It specifies CSVEGGCEQFF. The chain couples TRBV29-1 to TRBJ2-1; D unresolved. The length of the CDR3 is 11 residues. The germline V and J ends were trimmed by 1 base and 9 bases, with 7 bases remaining between them. Germline V CDR1 and CDR2: SQVTM, ANQGSEA.